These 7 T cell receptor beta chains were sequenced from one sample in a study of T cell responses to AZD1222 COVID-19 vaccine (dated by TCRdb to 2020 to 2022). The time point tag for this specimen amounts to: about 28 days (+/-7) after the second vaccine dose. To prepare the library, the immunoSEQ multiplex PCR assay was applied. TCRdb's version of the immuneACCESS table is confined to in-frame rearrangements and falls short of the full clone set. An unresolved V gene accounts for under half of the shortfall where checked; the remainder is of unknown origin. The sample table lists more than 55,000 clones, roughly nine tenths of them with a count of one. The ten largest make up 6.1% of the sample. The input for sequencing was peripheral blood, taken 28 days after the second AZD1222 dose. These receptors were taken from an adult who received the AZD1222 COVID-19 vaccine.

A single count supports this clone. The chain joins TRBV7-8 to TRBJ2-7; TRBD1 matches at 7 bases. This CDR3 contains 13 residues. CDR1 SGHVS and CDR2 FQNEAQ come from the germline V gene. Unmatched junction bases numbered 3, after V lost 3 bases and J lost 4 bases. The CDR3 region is CASSFDREYEQYF. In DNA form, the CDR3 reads TGTGCCAGCAGCTTTGACAGGGAATACGAGCAGTACTTC.

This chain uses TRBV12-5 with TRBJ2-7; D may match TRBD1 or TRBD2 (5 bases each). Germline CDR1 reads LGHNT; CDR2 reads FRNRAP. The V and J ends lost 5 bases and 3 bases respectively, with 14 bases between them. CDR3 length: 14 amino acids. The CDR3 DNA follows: TGTGCTAGTGGTAGGGACGGAACCAACTACGAGCAGTACTTC. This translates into CASGRDGTNYEQYF. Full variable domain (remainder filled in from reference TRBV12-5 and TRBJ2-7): DARVTQTPRHKVTEMGQEVTMRCQPILGHNTVFWYRQTMMQGLELLAYFRNRAPLDDSGMPKDRFSAEMPDATLATLKIQPSEPRDSAVYFCASGRDGTNYEQYFGPGTRLTVT.

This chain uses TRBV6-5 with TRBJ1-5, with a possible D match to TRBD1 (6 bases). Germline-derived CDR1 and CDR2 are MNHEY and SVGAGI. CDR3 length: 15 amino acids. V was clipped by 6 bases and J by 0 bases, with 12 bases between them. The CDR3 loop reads CASSAQGYSNQPQHF. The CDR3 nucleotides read TGTGCCAGCAGCGCACAGGGTTATAGCAATCAGCCCCAGCATTTT.

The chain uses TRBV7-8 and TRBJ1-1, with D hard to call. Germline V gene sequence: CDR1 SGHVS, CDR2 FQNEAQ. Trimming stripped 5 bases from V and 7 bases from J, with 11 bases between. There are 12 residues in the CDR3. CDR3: CASSPSRYEAFF. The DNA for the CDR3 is TGTGCCAGCAGCCCCTCCAGGTATGAAGCTTTCTTT.

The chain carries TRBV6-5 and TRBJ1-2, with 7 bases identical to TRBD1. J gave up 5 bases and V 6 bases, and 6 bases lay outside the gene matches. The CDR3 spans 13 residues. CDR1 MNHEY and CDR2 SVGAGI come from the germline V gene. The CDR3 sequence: CASSQTGQYGYTF. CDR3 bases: TGTGCCAGCAGCCAGACAGGGCAATATGGCTACACCTTC.

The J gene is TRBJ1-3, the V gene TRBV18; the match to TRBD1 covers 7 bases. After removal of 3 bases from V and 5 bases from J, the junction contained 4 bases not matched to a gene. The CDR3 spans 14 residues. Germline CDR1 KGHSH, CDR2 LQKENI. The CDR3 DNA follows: TGTGCCAGCTCACCGGGGACAGACCGAAACACCATATATTTT. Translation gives CASSPGTDRNTIYF.

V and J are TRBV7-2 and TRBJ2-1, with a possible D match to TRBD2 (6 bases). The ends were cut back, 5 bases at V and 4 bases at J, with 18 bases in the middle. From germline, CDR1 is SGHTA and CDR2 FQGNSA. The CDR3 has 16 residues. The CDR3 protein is CASSHGPAGTYNEQFF. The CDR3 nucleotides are TGTGCCAGCAGCCATGGCCCTGCGGGAACGTACAATGAGCAGTTCTTC.